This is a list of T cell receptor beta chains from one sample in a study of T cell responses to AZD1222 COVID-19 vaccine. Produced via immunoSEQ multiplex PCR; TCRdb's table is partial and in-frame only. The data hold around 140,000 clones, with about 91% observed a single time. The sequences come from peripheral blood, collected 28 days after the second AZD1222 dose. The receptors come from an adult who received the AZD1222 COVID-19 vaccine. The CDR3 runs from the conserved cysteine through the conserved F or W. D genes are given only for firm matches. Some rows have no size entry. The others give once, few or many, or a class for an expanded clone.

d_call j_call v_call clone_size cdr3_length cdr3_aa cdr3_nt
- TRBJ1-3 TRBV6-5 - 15 CASSNGQTSGNTIYF TGTGCCAGCAGTAACGGACAGACCTCTGGAAACACCATATATTTT
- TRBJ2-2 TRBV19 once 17 CASTPPWGRANTGELFF TGTGCCAGTACCCCCCCGTGGGGGCGGGCCAACACCGGGGAGCTGTTTTTT
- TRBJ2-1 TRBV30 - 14 CAWAPRREFNEQFF TGTGCCTGGGCCCCGAGGAGGGAATTCAATGAGCAGTTCTTC
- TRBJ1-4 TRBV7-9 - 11 CASSRGAKLFF TGTGCCAGCAGCAGGGGAGCAAAACTGTTTTTT
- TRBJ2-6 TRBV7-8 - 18 CASSGGIDMYSGANVLTF TGTGCCAGCAGCGGAGGGATTGATATGTACTCTGGGGCCAACGTCCTGACTTTC
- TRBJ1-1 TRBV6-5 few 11 CASRTLGEAFF TGTGCCAGCAGAACTTTGGGGGAAGCTTTCTTT
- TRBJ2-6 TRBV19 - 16 CASNLGHGSGANVLTF TGTGCCAGTAACCTGGGACACGGGTCTGGGGCCAACGTCCTGACTTTC
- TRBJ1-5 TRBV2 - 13 CASSTQENQPQHF TGTGCCAGCAGTACACAGGAAAATCAGCCCCAGCATTTT
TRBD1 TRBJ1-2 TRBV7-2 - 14 CASSLIQGAAGYTF TGTGCCAGCAGCTTGATACAGGGGGCGGCTGGCTACACCTTC
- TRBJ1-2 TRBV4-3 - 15 CASSQGQSYNYGYTF TGCGCCAGCAGCCAGGGACAAAGCTATAACTATGGCTACACCTTC
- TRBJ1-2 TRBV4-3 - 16 CASSQDRGGPVGGYTF TGCGCCAGCAGCCAAGATCGAGGAGGTCCTGTAGGTGGCTACACCTTC
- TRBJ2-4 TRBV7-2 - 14 CASSFGEKRAIQYF TGTGCCAGCAGCTTCGGGGAGAAGCGCGCCATTCAGTACTTC
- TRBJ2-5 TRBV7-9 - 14 CASSLAVGRETQYF TGTGCCAGCAGCTTAGCGGTGGGGAGAGAGACCCAGTACTTC
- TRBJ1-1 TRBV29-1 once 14 CSVRGGPDGPEAFF TGCAGCGTGAGGGGAGGACCCGATGGGCCTGAAGCTTTCTTT
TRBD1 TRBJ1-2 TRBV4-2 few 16 CASSQPGTGDLGGYTF TGTGCCAGCAGCCAACCCGGGACAGGGGATCTGGGGGGCTACACCTTC
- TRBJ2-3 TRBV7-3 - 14 CASSFTGRTDTQYF TGTGCCAGCAGCTTTACAGGGCGCACAGATACGCAGTATTTT
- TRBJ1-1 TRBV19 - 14 CASSIGGEYTEAFF TGTGCCAGTAGTATAGGGGGGGAGTACACTGAAGCTTTCTTT
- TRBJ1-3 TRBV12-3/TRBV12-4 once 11 CASHSGNTIYF TGTGCCAGCCATTCTGGAAACACCATATATTTT
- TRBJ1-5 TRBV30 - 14 CAWSGQESNQPQHF TGTGCCTGGAGTGGACAGGAGAGCAATCAGCCCCAGCATTTT
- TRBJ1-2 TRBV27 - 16 CASAWGVGGANYGYTF TGTGCCAGCGCCTGGGGGGTCGGGGGCGCTAACTATGGCTACACCTTC
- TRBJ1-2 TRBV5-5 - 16 CASSLGSGIPNYGYTF TGTGCCAGCAGCTTAGGTTCGGGTATCCCTAACTATGGCTACACCTTC
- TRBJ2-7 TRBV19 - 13 CASSGQGIYEQYF TGTGCCAGTAGTGGTCAGGGGATCTACGAGCAGTACTTC
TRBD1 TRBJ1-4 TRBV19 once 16 CASSIWGRGPNEKLFF TGTGCCAGTAGTATTTGGGGCAGGGGGCCTAATGAAAAACTGTTTTTT
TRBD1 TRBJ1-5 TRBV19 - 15 CASREGAVGNQPQHF TGTGCCAGTAGGGAGGGGGCGGTGGGCAATCAGCCCCAGCATTTT
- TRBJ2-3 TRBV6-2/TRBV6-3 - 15 CASSPSVFGADTQYF TGTGCCAGCAGCCCCAGCGTCTTTGGCGCAGATACGCAGTATTTT
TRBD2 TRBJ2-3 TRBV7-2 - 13 CASGRGDEDTQYF TGTGCCAGCGGTCGGGGGGATGAAGATACGCAGTATTTT
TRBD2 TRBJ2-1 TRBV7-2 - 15 CASSPAASGSNEQFF TGTGCCAGCAGCCCCGCGGCTAGCGGGAGCAATGAGCAGTTCTTC
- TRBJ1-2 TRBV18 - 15 CASSPTQGRDYGYTF TGTGCCAGCTCACCTACCCAGGGGCGAGACTATGGCTACACCTTC
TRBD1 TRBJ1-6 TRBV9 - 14 CASSVAGGGSPLHF TGTGCCAGCAGCGTGGCAGGGGGCGGATCACCCCTCCACTTT
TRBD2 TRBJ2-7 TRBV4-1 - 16 CASSRTSAGEGYEQYF TGCGCCAGCAGCCGGACTTCAGCGGGAGAGGGTTACGAGCAGTACTTC
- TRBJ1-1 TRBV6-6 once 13 CASSTTRNTEAFF TGTGCCAGCAGTACCACACGGAACACTGAAGCTTTCTTT
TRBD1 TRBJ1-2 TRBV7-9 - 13 CASSQDRLGGYTF TGTGCCAGCAGCCAGGACAGGCTAGGAGGCTACACCTTC
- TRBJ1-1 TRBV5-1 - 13 CASSAGQLTEAFF TGCGCCAGCAGCGCCGGACAGCTCACTGAAGCTTTCTTT
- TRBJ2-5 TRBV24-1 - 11 CAPRVLETQYF TGTGCCCCGAGGGTTTTGGAGACCCAGTACTTC
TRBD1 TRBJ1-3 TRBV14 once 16 CASSRWTGPSGNTIYF TGTGCCAGCAGCCGTTGGACAGGGCCCTCTGGAAACACCATATATTTT
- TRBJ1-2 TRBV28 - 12 CASSLLDLGYTF TGTGCCAGCAGTTTATTGGACCTTGGCTACACCTTC
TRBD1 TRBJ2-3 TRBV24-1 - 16 CATSDLTGGDTDTQYF TGTGCCACCAGTGACCTCACAGGGGGCGACACAGATACGCAGTATTTT
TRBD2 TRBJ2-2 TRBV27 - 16 CASSLGLAGGPGELFF TGTGCCAGCAGTTTAGGACTAGCGGGGGGGCCCGGGGAGCTGTTTTTT
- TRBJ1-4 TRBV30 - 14 CAWAPGRINEKLFF TGTGCCTGGGCTCCCGGCAGGATTAATGAAAAACTGTTTTTT
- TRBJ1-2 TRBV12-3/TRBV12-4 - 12 CASRGAGGGYTF TGTGCCAGCCGGGGGGCTGGAGGGGGCTACACCTTC
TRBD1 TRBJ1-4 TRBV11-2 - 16 CASSPKVTGRNEKLFF TGTGCCAGCAGCCCAAAGGTGACAGGGCGGAATGAAAAACTGTTTTTT
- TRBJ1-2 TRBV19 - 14 CASSGLPPYYGYTF TGTGCCAGCTCGGGACTCCCACCTTACTATGGCTACACCTTC
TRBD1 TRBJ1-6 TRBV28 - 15 CASSLGDRGYSPLHF TGTGCCAGCAGTCTGGGGGACAGGGGGTATTCACCCCTCCACTTT
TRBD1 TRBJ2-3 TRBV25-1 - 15 CASSEGTGAVDTQYF TGTGCCAGCAGTGAAGGGACAGGGGCGGTAGATACGCAGTATTTT
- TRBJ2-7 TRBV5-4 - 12 CASSLSFNEQYF TGTGCCAGCAGCTTGTCGTTCAACGAGCAGTACTTC
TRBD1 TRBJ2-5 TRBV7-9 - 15 CASSRDRGIQETQYF TGTGCCAGCAGCAGGGACAGGGGAATTCAAGAGACCCAGTACTTC
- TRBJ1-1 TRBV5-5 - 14 CASSLGVMNTEAFF TGTGCCAGCAGCTTAGGAGTAATGAACACTGAAGCTTTCTTT
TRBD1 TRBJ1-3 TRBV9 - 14 CASSVGTDGNTIYF TGTGCCAGCAGCGTCGGGACAGACGGAAACACCATATATTTT
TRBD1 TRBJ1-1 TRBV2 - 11 CATGGWTEAFF TGTGCCACAGGGGGCTGGACTGAAGCTTTCTTT
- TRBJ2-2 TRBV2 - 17 CASSDGPGTSGTGELFF TGTGCCAGCAGTGACGGCCCCGGGACATCGGGCACCGGGGAGCTGTTTTTT
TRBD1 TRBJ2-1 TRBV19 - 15 CASSTASRGSNEQFF TGTGCCAGTAGCACTGCCTCCAGGGGGTCCAATGAGCAGTTCTTC
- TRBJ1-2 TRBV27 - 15 CASSFRAGRDYGYTF TGTGCCAGCAGTTTTCGGGCAGGGAGGGACTATGGCTACACCTTC
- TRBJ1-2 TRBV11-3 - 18 CACCASRAGGQGDYGYTF -